This passage covers 24 T cell receptor beta chains from one sample sequenced in a study of T cells after yellow fever vaccination. TCRdb processed the 5' RACE reads anew with MiXCR; each CDR3 protein has one entry. The data hold about 47,000 distinct CDR3 sequences, with roughly 7% observed a single time. The sequenced sample was CD8+ T cells sorted from PBMCs, obtained more than 14 days after the first yellow fever vaccination. Every receptor here comes from a man younger than 30 who received the YFV17D yellow fever vaccine.

This clonotype was detected many times. The V and J genes are TRBV7-9 and TRBJ2-3; 7 positions agree with TRBD2. After removal of 8 bases from V and 2 bases from J, the junction contained 13 bases not matched to a gene. Germline-derived CDR1 and CDR2 are SEHNR and FQNEAQ (reference sequence). CDR3 size: 16 residues. The chain's CDR3 is CASRLGGFDHTDTQYF. CDR3 sequence (DNA): TGTGCCAGCCGGCTGGGGGGGTTCGACCACACAGATACGCAGTATTTT.

Note on this clonotype: One junction end disagrees with the germline gene, perhaps due to a read error. This rearrangement joins TRBV7-9 to TRBJ2-3; D is perhaps TRBD2 (5 bases). Germline CDR1 and CDR2: SEHNR and FQNEAQ (reference sequence). The CDR3 runs 16 residues. CDR3 sequence: CASSLVMEAGTDTHYF. CDR3 bases: TGCGCCAGCAGCTTAGTTATGGAGGCTGGCACAGATACGCACTATTTT. The complete variable domain, with remaining parts taken from reference TRBV7-9 and TRBJ2-3, reads DTGVSQNPRHKITKRGQNVTFRCDPISEHNRLYWYRQTLGQGPEFLTYFQNEAQLEKSRLLSDRFSAERPKGSFSTLEIQRTEQGDSAMYLCASSLVMEAGTDTHYFGPGTRLTVL.

This clonotype was found many times. The chain is built from TRBV11-2 and TRBJ2-1, with a tentative D call TRBD2 (5 bases). V shed 5 bases and J shed 6 bases, with 14 bases lying between them. Germline lookup yields CDR1 SGHAT and CDR2 FQNNGV. The CDR3 sequence is 14 residues long. DNA of the CDR3: TGTGCCAGCAGCGCTAGTCCACGGGGCAATGAGCAGTTCTTC. Residues: CASSASPRGNEQFF.

This clonotype was seen only a few times. This chain links TRBV5-4 with TRBJ2-2; D is possibly TRBD1 (5 bases). V lost 0 bases and J 3 bases, leaving 9 bases between the germline ends. The V gene's germline CDR1 is SGHNT and CDR2 YYREEE (reference sequence). The CDR3 covers 15 residues. CDR3 loop: CASSLAGQHTGELFF. The CDR3 bases are TGTGCCAGCAGCTTGGCTGGACAACACACCGGGGAGCTGTTTTTT.

This clonotype was seen ten or more times. The chain carries TRBV12-3 or TRBV12-4 and TRBJ2-1; TRBD2 aligns across 10 bases. J gave up 3 bases and V 1 base, and 3 bases lay outside the gene matches. The CDR3 is made up of 16 amino acids. Here the CDR3 DNA reads TGTGCCAGCAGTTTAGGGACTAGCGGATACTACAATGAGCAGTTCTTC. This gives the protein CASSLGTSGYYNEQFF.

This clonotype has ten or more counts. V is TRBV7-2 and J is TRBJ2-1; perhaps TRBD2 as D (5 bases). CDR1 SGHTA and CDR2 FQGNSA come from the germline V gene. V was clipped by 3 bases and J by 4 bases, with 16 bases between them. There are 16 residues in the CDR3. The CDR3, as DNA: TGTGCCAGCAGCTTTCTCGAGTTTTCGGGGTACAATGAGCAGTTCTTC. Its translation: CASSFLEFSGYNEQFF.

At least ten counts were recorded for this clonotype. The J gene is TRBJ2-3, the V gene TRBV5-1; 8 bases align to TRBD2. This CDR3 region has 14 residues. V shed 2 bases, J shed 2 bases, and the junction held 1 base outside the gene matches. Germline values: CDR1 SGHRS, CDR2 YFSETQ. In nucleotides, the CDR3 is TGCGCCAGCAGCTTAGGACTAGCCACAGATACGCAGTATTTT. It specifies CASSLGLATDTQYF. The whole variable domain, filled in from reference TRBV5-1 and TRBJ2-3, reads KAGVTQTPRYLIKTRGQQVTLSCSPISGHRSVSWYQQTPGQGLQFLFEYFSETQRNKGNFPGRFSGRQFSNSRSEMNVSTLELGDSALYLCASSLGLATDTQYFGPGTRLTVL.

This clonotype was detected many times. The chain carries TRBV12-3 or TRBV12-4 and TRBJ2-1; D is possibly TRBD1 (6 bases). CDR3 length: 13 amino acids. Trimming removed 10 bases at V and 4 bases at J, with 14 bases between. The DNA for the CDR3 is TGTGCCACGGCAGGGGCCCTATACAATGAGCAGTTCTTC. Its translation: CATAGALYNEQFF.

Many counts were recorded for this clonotype. The chain couples TRBV7-6 to TRBJ2-3; a weak D match, TRBD1 (5 bases). V lost 4 bases and J 1 base, leaving 12 bases between the germline ends. The CDR3 extends over 15 amino acids. Germline loops: CDR1 SGHVS, CDR2 FNYEAQ. The CDR3 DNA sequence: TGTGCCAGCAGCTCGAAAAGGGGCGGCACAGATACGCAGTATTTT. Its translation: CASSSKRGGTDTQYF. Combining the CDR3 with reference TRBV7-6 and TRBJ2-3 gives the whole variable domain GAGVSQSPRYKVTKRGQDVALRCDPISGHVSLYWYRQALGQGPEFLTYFNYEAQQDKSGLPNDRFSAERPEGSISTLTIQRTEQRDSAMYRCASSSKRGGTDTQYFGPGTRLTVL.

This clonotype was detected many times. V is TRBV18 and J is TRBJ2-7; 7 bases match TRBD1. The germline gives CDR1 KGHSH, CDR2 LQKENI. The CDR3 covers 17 residues. The V segment lost 0 bases and the J segment 4 bases; nucleotides outside the gene matches: 12. This CDR3 is CASSPPPWGQLIYEQYF. The CDR3 region has the DNA TGTGCCAGCTCACCACCCCCCTGGGGACAGCTTATTTACGAGCAGTACTTC. Supplemented by reference TRBV18 and TRBJ2-7, the full variable domain reads NAGVMQNPRHLVRRRGQEARLRCSPMKGHSHVYWYRQLPEEGLKFMVYLQKENIIDESGMPKERFSAEFPKEGPSILRIQQVVRGDSAAYFCASSPPPWGQLIYEQYFGPGTRLTVT.

The table lists this clonotype with many counts. This chain links TRBV12-3 or TRBV12-4 with TRBJ2-7, with TRBD1 as a possible D gene (6 bases). The germline V and J ends were trimmed by 6 bases and 2 bases, with 11 bases remaining between them. CDR3 length: 13 residues. The CDR3 reads CASRQGGAYEQYF. The CDR3 DNA is TGTGCCAGCAGACAGGGCGGAGCCTACGAGCAGTACTTC.

Ten or more counts support this clonotype. V gene TRBV24-1 combines with J gene TRBJ2-1; 7 nucleotides align to TRBD1. The CDR3 is made up of 14 amino acids. Trimming cost V 2 bases and J 10 bases; bases outside gene matches: 7. CDR1 is KGHDR, CDR2 SFDVKD, per germline. The CDR3, as DNA: TGTGCCACCAGTGATTGGGACAGTCCTAGGGAGCAGTTCTTC. Protein: CATSDWDSPREQFF.

There are many counts of this clonotype. V gene TRBV4-1 combines with J gene TRBJ2-5; tentative D call: TRBD2 (5 bases). V was shortened by 4 bases and J by 2 bases, with 14 bases between the two germline ends. Germline CDR1 and CDR2: MGHRA and YSYEKL. The CDR3 totals 15 residues. The CDR3 bases are TGCGCCAGCAGCCCACTACTAGGGATTCAAGAGACCCAGTACTTC. Translating it yields CASSPLLGIQETQYF.

Only a few counts were recorded for this clonotype. In nucleotides, the CDR3 is TGTGCCAGCAGACTCGACAGGGTCTCTGGAAACACCATATATTTT. It translates to CASRLDRVSGNTIYF. V and J are TRBV12-3 or TRBV12-4 and TRBJ1-3; 7 bases line up with TRBD1. This CDR3 comprises 15 residues. With V trimmed by 6 bases and J by 0 bases, 5 bases remained unmatched.

This clonotype was seen at least ten times. The chain combines TRBV6-5 with TRBJ2-5; no definite D call. The CDR3 totals 14 residues. CDR1 and CDR2 (germline): MNHEY, SVGAGI. Trimming cost V 4 bases and J 5 bases, with 14 bases left between them. In DNA, the CDR3 is TGTGCCAGCAGTTCCCCCTCTGTGCGGGAGACCCAGTACTTC. It codes for CASSSPSVRETQYF.

This clonotype was counted many times. The chain has TRBV12-3 or TRBV12-4 and TRBJ2-2; 10 positions agree with TRBD2. There are 16 residues in the CDR3. V lost 8 bases, J lost 4 bases, and 10 bases stayed unmatched. The CDR3 loop is CASAVAGGSVTGELFF. In nucleotides, the CDR3 is TGTGCCAGCGCGGTAGCGGGGGGATCGGTCACCGGGGAGCTGTTTTTT.

In its sample, this clonotype was seen many times. The chain joins TRBV6-1 to TRBJ2-3; 10 positions match TRBD2. This CDR3 has 15 amino acids. CDR1 and CDR2 (germline): MNHNS, SASEGT. With 5 bases clipped from V and 1 base from J, the junction kept 3 bases outside the gene matches. CDR3 amino acids: CASSTTSGGTDTQYF. As DNA, the CDR3 is TGTGCCAGCAGTACAACTAGCGGGGGCACAGATACGCAGTATTTT.

The V and J genes are TRBV5-6 and TRBJ2-6; D is unclear. V was shortened by 1 base and J by 4 bases, with 6 bases between the two germline ends. Germline CDR1 SGHDT, CDR2 YYEEEE. The length of the CDR3 is 14 residues. The CDR3 region is CASSLSTGANVLTF. The CDR3 region has the DNA TGTGCCAGCAGCTTGTCTACGGGGGCCAACGTCCTGACTTTC.

Many counts were recorded for this clonotype. This rearrangement joins TRBV4-1 to TRBJ1-6; D gene ambiguous. Looked up from germline, CDR1 is MGHRA and CDR2 is YSYEKL. V was pared by 1 base and J by 1 base, with 5 bases between. The CDR3 runs to 15 residues. CDR3 sequence (DNA): TGCGCCAGCAGCCAAGGGATTTCCTATAATTCACCCCTCCACTTT. Its translation is CASSQGISYNSPLHF.

In this sample, this clonotype turned up a few times. V usage is TRBV7-9 and J usage is TRBJ2-3; 9 bases are shared with TRBD2. Losses at the gene ends were 5 bases for V and 4 bases for J; bases not matched to a gene: 4. The CDR3 is 14 amino acids. The germline CDR1 and CDR2 sequences are SEHNR and FQNEAQ (reference sequence). CDR3 amino acids: CASSLSGGADTQYF. The CDR3 DNA sequence: TGTGCCAGCAGCCTTAGCGGGGGTGCAGATACGCAGTATTTT.

This clonotype was detected many times. The chain employs TRBV2 and TRBJ2-2; D is perhaps TRBD2 (5 bases). The CDR3 is 12 amino acids. The V gene lost 6 bases and the J gene lost 5 bases, with 7 bases spanning the gap. Germline V gene data show CDR1 as SNHLY and CDR2 as FYNNEI. CDR3 sequence reads: CASRRETGELFF. The CDR3, as DNA: TGTGCCAGCAGGAGGGAAACCGGGGAGCTGTTTTTT.

The sample holds many counts of this clonotype. The rearrangement links TRBV7-2 to TRBJ2-3; 11 bases map to TRBD2. This CDR3 comprises 15 residues. Germline V CDR1 and CDR2: SGHTA, FQGNSA. The V and J ends lost 8 bases and 2 bases, in that order; junction bases with no gene match: 6. The CDR3 sequence: CASGGTSGTTDTQYF. Written as DNA, the CDR3 is TGTGCCAGCGGGGGGACTAGCGGCACCACAGATACGCAGTATTTT.

Many counts were recorded for this clonotype. The junction departs from the called germline gene at one end, perhaps through a read error. The chain recombines TRBV7-7 with TRBJ2-3; 11 bases are a match to TRBD2. This CDR3 contains 17 residues. Germline V gene data show CDR1 as SSHAT and CDR2 as FNYEAQ (reference sequence). The CDR3 DNA follows: TGTGCTAGCAGCTTAGAGTATAGCGGGGGGGACCCGGATACGCAGTATTTT. The encoded protein is CASSLEYSGGDPDTQYF.

This clonotype was detected ten times or more. The J gene is TRBJ2-4, the V gene TRBV7-9, with 8 bases matching TRBD1. The germline gives CDR1 SEHNR, CDR2 FQNEAQ (reference sequence). The CDR3 is made up of 16 amino acids. J gave up 1 base and V 5 bases, and 7 bases lay outside the gene matches. CDR3 sequence (DNA): TGTGCCAGCAGCCCCTCGACAGGGGCGGCCAAAAACATTCAGTACTTC. Protein sequence: CASSPSTGAAKNIQYF.